Shown below are 10 T cell receptor beta chains from a single sample sequenced in a study of identical twins. TCRdb reanalysed the 5' RACE reads using MiXCR and keeps one entry per CDR3 protein. The sample comprises fewer than 800,000 distinct CDR3 sequences, roughly 7.1% of which are singletons, and less than 2% rests with the top ten. The same data also went into a second study, on yellow fever vaccine responses in identical twins.

Sequenced material: PBMCs. The origin of the receptors is a woman aged 18-29 years in good health.

The genes are TRBV2 and TRBJ2-7; TRBD1 matches at 9 bases. Germline values: CDR1 SNHLY, CDR2 FYNNEI. V lost 5 bases to trimming and J lost 6 bases; unmatched junction nucleotides: 8. CDR3 size: 14 residues. The CDR3 loop is CASSNLGQGGEQYV. The CDR3 DNA follows: TGTGCCAGCAGTAACCTGGGACAGGGAGGCGAGCAGTACGTC.

The rearrangement joins TRBV4-1 to TRBJ2-7; D ambiguous. Germline values: CDR1 MGHRA, CDR2 YSYEKL. The CDR3 totals 16 residues. V shed 3 bases and J shed 7 bases, with 22 bases lying between them. The CDR3 here is CASSHGRAPAVGEQYF. In DNA form, the CDR3 reads TGCGCCAGCAGCCATGGACGGGCTCCAGCAGTAGGGGAGCAGTACTTC.

This clonotype was recorded many times. The genes are TRBV5-6 and TRBJ2-3, with 7 bases fitting TRBD2. The trim removed 3 bases at V and 1 base at J, leaving 2 bases unmatched. CDR1 is SGHDT and CDR2 is YYEEEE in the germline V gene. The CDR3 is made up of 14 amino acids. CDR3 sequence reads: CASSSTSRTDTQYF. The CDR3 nucleotides read TGTGCCAGCAGCTCGACTAGCCGCACAGATACGCAGTATTTT.

Many counts were recorded for this clonotype. The V call is TRBV25-1, the J call TRBJ2-2; TRBD2 aligns across 11 bases. This CDR3 region has 16 residues. Trimming cost V 8 bases and J 7 bases; bases outside gene matches: 12. CDR1 and CDR2 (germline): MGHDK, SYGVNS. The CDR3: CASPETSGNYCGELFF. CDR3 DNA: TGTGCCAGCCCCGAGACTAGCGGGAATTATTGCGGGGAGCTGTTTTTT.

This clonotype was observed a few times. The chain employs TRBV29-1 and TRBJ2-7, with 7 bases fitting TRBD1. The CDR3 has 14 residues. Germline-derived CDR1 and CDR2 are SQVTM and ANQGSEA. The junction had 7 bases not matched to a gene; V was cut back by 5 bases and J by 0 bases. This chain's CDR3 is CSVKPRTGSYEQYF. The CDR3 DNA reads as TGCAGCGTTAAACCGCGGACAGGCTCCTACGAGCAGTACTTC.

This clonotype appeared many times. This chain uses TRBV12-3 or TRBV12-4 with TRBJ2-3; the match to TRBD1 covers 7 bases. V was clipped by 5 bases and J by 2 bases; unmatched bases: 1. The CDR3 covers 13 residues. The CDR3 DNA reads TGTGCCAGCAGTGGACAGGCCACAGATACGCAGTATTTT. As protein: CASSGQATDTQYF.

The gene calls are TRBV6-4 and TRBJ2-1, with 14 bases lining up with TRBD2. The germline CDR1 and CDR2 sequences are MRHNA and SNTAGT. With V trimmed by 1 base and J by 10 bases, 3 bases remained unmatched. The CDR3 length is 15 residues. CDR3 amino acids: CASSDLTSGGGEQFF. DNA of the CDR3: TGTGCCAGCAGTGACTTGACTAGCGGGGGGGGCGAGCAGTTCTTC.

This clonotype was detected ten times or more. The chain uses TRBV29-1 and TRBJ2-7, with TRBD1 as a possible D gene (6 bases). From germline, CDR1 is SQVTM and CDR2 ANQGSEA. V lost 5 bases, J lost 2 bases, and 13 bases lay in between. This CDR3 region has 13 residues. CDR3 DNA: TGCAGCGTTTTTAGAGGGGGTCCCTACGAGCAGTACTTC. It encodes CSVFRGGPYEQYF.

This clonotype was observed a handful of times. V is TRBV5-1 and J is TRBJ2-1; TRBD2 agrees at 8 bases. CDR1 SGHRS and CDR2 YFSETQ come from the germline V gene. This CDR3 contains 17 residues. The V segment lost 0 bases and the J segment 4 bases; nucleotides outside the gene matches: 9. CDR3 nucleotides: TGCGCCAGCAGCTTGGCCTGGGACGGGAGGGGTTACAATGAGCAGTTCTTC. Its protein is CASSLAWDGRGYNEQFF.

This clonotype turned up a few times. The chain couples TRBV5-4 to TRBJ2-5; 7 nucleotides match TRBD2. The length of the CDR3 is 15 residues. The V segment lost 0 bases and the J segment 2 bases; nucleotides outside the gene matches: 4. The germline V gene has CDR1 SGHNT and CDR2 YYREEE (reference sequence). The CDR3 loop is CASSLALADQETQYF. The CDR3 DNA sequence: TGTGCCAGCAGCTTGGCCCTAGCGGATCAAGAGACCCAGTACTTC.